The 9 T cell receptor beta chains below were found in one sample sequenced in a study of beta chain features in type 1 diabetes. Every isolated RNA sample was fully reverse transcribed, so sequencing captured expressed TCRB transcripts. TCRdb's table, derived via immunoSEQ multiplex PCR, lists solely in-frame clones and lacks some. The table has 350,000 to 450,000 clones, around 13% seen once. Sequencing was carried out using naive CD4+ T cells from blood. The receptors derive from a man aged 30 to 45 in good health.

The genes are TRBV5-8 and TRBJ2-4, with TRBD2 as a possible D gene (5 bases). CDR1 SGHTS and CDR2 YDEGEE come from the germline V gene. The CDR3 consists of 17 residues. With 4 bases removed from V and 0 bases from J, the gap between germline ends came to 17 bases. This CDR3 reads CASSPRRAEIAKNIQYF. CDR3 bases: TGTGCCAGCAGCCCACGGCGAGCGGAGATAGCCAAAAACATTCAGTACTTC.

This clone was observed a handful of times. The V gene is TRBV2, the J gene TRBJ2-5, with 8 bases fitting TRBD2. In germline, CDR1 is SNHLY, CDR2 FYNNEI. Trimming took 4 bases from V and 7 from J; bases not matched to a gene: 11. The CDR3 consists of 15 residues. Here the CDR3 DNA reads TGTGCCAGCAGTGTGCGGGGGGCCCAAGATGGGACCCAGTACTTC. Its protein product is CASSVRGAQDGTQYF.

The V and J genes are TRBV6-5 and TRBJ2-7; possibly TRBD1 for D (6 bases). The CDR3 covers 12 residues. The V end was cut by 6 bases, the J end by 4 bases, with 10 bases between. Germline CDR1 reads MNHEY; CDR2 reads SVGAGI. The CDR3 here is CASRDSPYEQYF. In DNA, the CDR3 is TGTGCCAGCAGGGACAGTCCTTACGAGCAGTACTTC.

This clone was observed a handful of times. At the DNA level, this CDR3 is encoded by other sequences in the same sample as well. The chain is built from TRBV5-6 and TRBJ2-7, with D uncertain. Trimming cost V 0 bases and J 0 bases, with 1 base left between them. CDR1 and CDR2 from the germline V gene are SGHDT and YYEEEE. The CDR3 runs to 12 residues. CDR3 bases: TGTGCCAGCAGCTTGGCCTCCTACGAGCAGTACTTC. It yields the protein CASSLASYEQYF.

Ten or more counts support this clone. The chain has TRBV30 and TRBJ2-5; D perhaps matches TRBD2 (5 bases). This CDR3 region has 13 residues. Between the trimmed V and J ends, which lost 1 base and 2 bases, there was a span of 8 bases. Germline assignment: CDR1 GTSNPN and CDR2 SVGIG (reference sequence). This CDR3 reads CAWSGTSQETQYF. Here the CDR3 DNA reads TGTGCCTGGAGTGGGACTTCACAAGAGACCCAGTACTTC.

This clone occurred a few times. The identical CDR3 is also encoded by other nucleotide sequences in the sample. The chain links TRBV14 to TRBJ1-5; D not certain. Germline V lookup: CDR1 SGHDN, CDR2 FVKESK. V was shortened by 1 base and J by 2 bases, with 3 bases between the two germline ends. CDR3 length: 13 amino acids. The CDR3 sequence: CASSQGGNQPQHF. The DNA for the CDR3 is TGTGCCAGCAGCCAAGGTGGCAATCAGCCCCAGCATTTT.

This clone was observed a handful of times. The V and J genes are TRBV30 and TRBJ2-5; 13 nucleotides align to TRBD2. CDR1 is GTSNPN, CDR2 SVGIG, per germline (reference sequence). The CDR3 consists of 17 residues. The junction had 6 bases not matched to a gene; V was cut back by 0 bases and J by 2 bases. Here the CDR3 DNA reads TGTGCCTGGAGTGTCGGGACTAGCGGGAACCTACAAGAGACCCAGTACTTC. Translating gives CAWSVGTSGNLQETQYF.

CDR3 DNA sequence: TGTGCCATCAGTGACTCAGGAAAGGGATATTACGAGCAGTACGTC. Translating gives CAISDSGKGYYEQYV. The chain joins TRBV10-3 to TRBJ2-7; no clear D gene. Trimming shortened V by 3 bases and J by 4 bases, and 16 bases separated the two germline ends. The CDR3 has 15 residues. CDR1 is ENHRY, CDR2 SYGVKD, per germline.

The chain uses TRBV7-2 and TRBJ2-7; no clear D gene. Trimming removed 5 bases at V and 4 bases at J, with 15 bases between. Germline V CDR1 and CDR2: SGHTA, FQGNSA. This CDR3 spans 14 amino acids. This CDR3 reads CASSENIGKYEQYF. The CDR3, as DNA: TGTGCCAGCAGCGAAAATATTGGAAAATACGAGCAGTACTTC.